Listed below are T cell receptor beta chains from one sample, sequenced in a study of stem cell transplantation in POMP-related autoinflammatory disease. Produced via immunoSEQ multiplex PCR; TCRdb's table is partial and in-frame only. This table holds some 65,000 clones, roughly 93% found once. The specimen comprised CD4+ T cells from PBMCs, sampled after stem cell transplantation. Receptor source: a human patient with POMP-related autoinflammation and immune dysregulation (PRAID). A share of the T cells may be of graft donor origin. Each CDR3 is given with its conserved first and last residue. Fields, in order: J gene, V gene, CDR3 protein.

J: TRBJ1-4
V: TRBV28
CDR3: CASMGKDRGGDEKLFF

J: TRBJ2-7
V: TRBV7-2
CDR3: CASSLAWTSSYEQYF

J: TRBJ2-1
V: TRBV5-1
CDR3: CASSSRTRTFLNNEQFF

J: TRBJ2-7
V: TRBV28
CDR3: CASRSPSSYEQYF

J: TRBJ2-5
V: TRBV7-2
CDR3: CASSLVGSGSGRQETQYF

J: TRBJ1-5
V: TRBV3-1/TRBV3-2
CDR3: CASSQDPLRGNQPQHF

J: TRBJ2-5
V: TRBV19
CDR3: CARGATSGRAVGETQYF

J: TRBJ1-4
V: TRBV2
CDR3: CASSGDGNEKLFF

J: TRBJ1-2
V: TRBV3-1/TRBV3-2
CDR3: CASSSWGGNYGYTF

J: TRBJ2-2
V: TRBV2
CDR3: CARRSYRGSNTGELFF

J: TRBJ1-1
V: TRBV11-3
CDR3: CASSLGGGSEAFF

J: TRBJ1-5
V: TRBV28
CDR3: CASSWGLGAGQAQHF

J: TRBJ1-3
V: TRBV5-1
CDR3: CASSWAGTGLNSGNTIYF

J: TRBJ1-6
V: TRBV2
CDR3: CASSVGTGSSPLHF

J: TRBJ2-6
V: TRBV28
CDR3: CASSFSGANVLTF

J: TRBJ2-7
V: TRBV18
CDR3: CASSPGQGPLYEQYF

J: TRBJ1-1
V: TRBV19
CDR3: CATSTGGAGDTEAFF

J: TRBJ2-1
V: TRBV19
CDR3: CASSIPGNTGLNEQFF

J: TRBJ2-1
V: TRBV4-1
CDR3: CASSLRGYNEQFF

J: TRBJ1-1
V: TRBV29-1
CDR3: CSVEVGHKNTEAFF

J: TRBJ1-2
V: TRBV2
CDR3: CASSGDGPGTGAQGYGYTF

J: TRBJ1-2
V: TRBV5-1
CDR3: CASRIGYRSSSDGYTF

J: TRBJ2-2
V: TRBV5-1
CDR3: CASRPVYRGKNTGELFF

J: TRBJ2-5
V: TRBV27
CDR3: CASSLLASGGSETQYF

J: TRBJ2-4
V: TRBV5-1
CDR3: CASSLGASLAKNIQYF